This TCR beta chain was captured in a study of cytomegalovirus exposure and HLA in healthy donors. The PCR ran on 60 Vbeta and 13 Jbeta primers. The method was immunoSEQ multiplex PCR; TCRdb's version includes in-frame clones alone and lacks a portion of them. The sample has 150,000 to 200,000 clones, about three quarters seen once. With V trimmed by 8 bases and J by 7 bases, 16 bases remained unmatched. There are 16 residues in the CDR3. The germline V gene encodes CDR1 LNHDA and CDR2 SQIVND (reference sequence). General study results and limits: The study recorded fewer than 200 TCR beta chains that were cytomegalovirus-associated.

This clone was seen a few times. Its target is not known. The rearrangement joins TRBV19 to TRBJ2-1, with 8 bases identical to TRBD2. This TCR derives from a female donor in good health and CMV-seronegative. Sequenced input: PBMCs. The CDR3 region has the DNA TGTGCCAGTGGCCCGAACGGGAGGGCCTGGGGTAATGAGCAGTTCTTC. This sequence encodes CASGPNGRAWGNEQFF.